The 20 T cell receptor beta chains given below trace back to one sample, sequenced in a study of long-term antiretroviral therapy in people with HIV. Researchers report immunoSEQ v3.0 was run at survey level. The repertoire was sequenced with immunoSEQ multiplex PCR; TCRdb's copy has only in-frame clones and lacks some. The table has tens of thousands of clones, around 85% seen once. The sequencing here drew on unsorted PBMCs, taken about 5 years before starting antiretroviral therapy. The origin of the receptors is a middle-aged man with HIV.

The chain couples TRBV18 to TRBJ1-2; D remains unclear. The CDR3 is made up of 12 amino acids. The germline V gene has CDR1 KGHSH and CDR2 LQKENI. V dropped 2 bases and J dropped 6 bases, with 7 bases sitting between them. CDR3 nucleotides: TGTGCCAGCTCACCAGGAATCGATGGCTACACCTTC. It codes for CASSPGIDGYTF. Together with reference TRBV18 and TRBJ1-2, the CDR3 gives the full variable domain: NAGVMQNPRHLVRRRGQEARLRCSPMKGHSHVYWYRQLPEEGLKFMVYLQKENIIDESGMPKERFSAEFPKEGPSILRIQQVVRGDSAAYFCASSPGIDGYTFGSGTRLTVV.

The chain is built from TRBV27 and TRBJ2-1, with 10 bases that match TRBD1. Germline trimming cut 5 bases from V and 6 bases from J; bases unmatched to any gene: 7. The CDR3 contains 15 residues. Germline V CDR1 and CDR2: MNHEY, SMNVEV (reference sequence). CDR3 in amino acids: CASSPRDRGGNEQFF. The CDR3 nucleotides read TGTGCCAGCAGTCCCCGGGACAGGGGTGGCAATGAGCAGTTCTTC.

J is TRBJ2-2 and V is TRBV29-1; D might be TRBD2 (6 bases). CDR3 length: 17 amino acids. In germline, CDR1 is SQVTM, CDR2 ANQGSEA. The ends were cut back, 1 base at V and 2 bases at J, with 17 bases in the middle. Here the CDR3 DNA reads TGCAGCGTTGAAGGGGGGAGGCAGGGAATAAACACCGGGGAGCTGTTTTTT. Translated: CSVEGGRQGINTGELFF.

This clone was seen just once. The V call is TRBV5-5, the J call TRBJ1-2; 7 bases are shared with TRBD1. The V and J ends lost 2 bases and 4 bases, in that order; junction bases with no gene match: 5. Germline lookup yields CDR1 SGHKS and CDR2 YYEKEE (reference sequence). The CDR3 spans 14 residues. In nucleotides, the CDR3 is TGTGCCAGCAGCTTCCAGGGGGAAATCTATGGCTACACCTTC. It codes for CASSFQGEIYGYTF.

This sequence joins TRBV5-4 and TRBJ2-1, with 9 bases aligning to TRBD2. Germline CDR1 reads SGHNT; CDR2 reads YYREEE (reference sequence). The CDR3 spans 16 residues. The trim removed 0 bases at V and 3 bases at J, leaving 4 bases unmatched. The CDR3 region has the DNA TGTGCCAGCAGCTTGGCGTTAGCGGGGGTCTACAATGAGCAGTTCTTC. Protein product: CASSLALAGVYNEQFF.

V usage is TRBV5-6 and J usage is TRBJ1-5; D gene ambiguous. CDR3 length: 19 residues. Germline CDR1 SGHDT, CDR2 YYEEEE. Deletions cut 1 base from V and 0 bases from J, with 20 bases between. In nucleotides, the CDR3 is TGTGCCAGCAGCTTGTGGGCAGACGCCAGGCCCAATAGCAATCAGCCCCAGCATTTT. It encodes CASSLWADARPNSNQPQHF.

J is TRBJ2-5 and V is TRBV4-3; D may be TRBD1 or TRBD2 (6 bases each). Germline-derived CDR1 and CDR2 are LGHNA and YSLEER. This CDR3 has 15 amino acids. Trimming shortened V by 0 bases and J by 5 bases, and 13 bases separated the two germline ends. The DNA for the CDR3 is TGCGCCAGCAGCCAAGACCCGGTAGGGGGGGAGACCCAGTACTTC. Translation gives CASSQDPVGGETQYF.

This CDR3 reads CASSLQGDDGYTF. The CDR3 region has the DNA TGTGCCAGCAGCTTACAGGGAGATGATGGCTACACCTTC. This sequence joins TRBV11-3 and TRBJ1-2; a weak D match, TRBD1 (5 bases). This CDR3 is 13 amino acids long. Germline CDR1 and CDR2: SGHNT and YENEEA. With 2 bases removed from V and 6 bases from J, the gap between germline ends came to 10 bases.

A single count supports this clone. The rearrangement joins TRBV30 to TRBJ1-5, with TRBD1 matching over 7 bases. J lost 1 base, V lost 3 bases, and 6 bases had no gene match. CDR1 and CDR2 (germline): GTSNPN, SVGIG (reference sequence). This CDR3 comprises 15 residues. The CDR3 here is CAWSKNRGSNQPQHF. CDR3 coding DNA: TGTGCCTGGAGCAAGAACAGGGGAAGCAATCAGCCCCAGCATTTT.

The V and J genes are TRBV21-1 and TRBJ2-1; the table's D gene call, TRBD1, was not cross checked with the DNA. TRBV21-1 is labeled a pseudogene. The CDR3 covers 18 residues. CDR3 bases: TGTGCCAGCAGCTCCCAGGCCCGGACAGGGAGAGGCTACAATGAGCAGTTCTTC. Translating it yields CASSSQARTGRGYNEQFF.

The CDR3 region is CASRLLTGAGTEAFF. The CDR3 DNA sequence: TGTGCCAGCAGACTACTGACGGGGGCTGGGACTGAAGCTTTCTTT. This chain connects TRBV5-5 to TRBJ1-1; D is perhaps TRBD1 (6 bases). Looked up from germline, CDR1 is SGHKS and CDR2 is YYEKEE (reference sequence). The CDR3 runs 15 residues. V gave up 5 bases and J gave up 5 bases, with 19 bases separating them.

The DNA of the CDR3 is TGTGCCAGCAGCGTAGGTTCGGGGTGGGAGCAGTACTTC. This sequence encodes CASSVGSGWEQYF. The chain has TRBV9 and TRBJ2-7; tentative D call: TRBD2 (5 bases). This CDR3 comprises 13 residues. CDR1 and CDR2 (germline): SGDLS, YYNGEE. The germline V and J ends were trimmed by 0 bases and 7 bases, with 11 bases remaining between them.

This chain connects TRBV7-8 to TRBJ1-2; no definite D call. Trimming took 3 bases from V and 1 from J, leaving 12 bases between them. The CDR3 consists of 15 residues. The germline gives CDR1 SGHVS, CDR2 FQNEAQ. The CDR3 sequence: CASSFGGTDNYGYTF. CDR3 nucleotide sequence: TGTGCCAGCAGCTTCGGCGGAACGGATAACTATGGCTACACCTTC.

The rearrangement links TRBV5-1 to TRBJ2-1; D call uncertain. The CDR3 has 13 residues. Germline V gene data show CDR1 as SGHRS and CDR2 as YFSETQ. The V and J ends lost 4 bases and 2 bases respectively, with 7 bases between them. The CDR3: CASSTGPYNEQFF. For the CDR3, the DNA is TGCGCCAGCAGCACCGGGCCCTACAATGAGCAGTTCTTC.

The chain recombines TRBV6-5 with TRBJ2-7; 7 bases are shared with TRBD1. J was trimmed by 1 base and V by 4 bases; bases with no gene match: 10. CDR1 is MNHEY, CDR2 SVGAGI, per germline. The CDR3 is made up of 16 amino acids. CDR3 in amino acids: CASSWDRTVASYEQYF. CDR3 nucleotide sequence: TGTGCCAGCAGTTGGGACAGAACCGTGGCATCCTACGAGCAGTACTTC.

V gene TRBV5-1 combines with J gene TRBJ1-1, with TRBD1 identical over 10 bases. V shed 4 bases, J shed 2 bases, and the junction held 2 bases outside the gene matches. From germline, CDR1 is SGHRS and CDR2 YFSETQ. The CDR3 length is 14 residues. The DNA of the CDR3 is TGCGCCAGCAGCGGACAGGGGGGTAACACTGAAGCTTTCTTT. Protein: CASSGQGGNTEAFF.

The CDR3: CASSPRPSNQPQHF. For the CDR3, the DNA is TGTGCCAGCAGCCCCCGACCTAGCAATCAGCCCCAGCATTTT. The J gene is TRBJ1-5, the V gene TRBV9; D uncertain. In germline, CDR1 is SGDLS, CDR2 YYNGEE. The CDR3 runs to 14 residues. Trimming removed 4 bases from V and 0 bases from J, with 8 bases in between.

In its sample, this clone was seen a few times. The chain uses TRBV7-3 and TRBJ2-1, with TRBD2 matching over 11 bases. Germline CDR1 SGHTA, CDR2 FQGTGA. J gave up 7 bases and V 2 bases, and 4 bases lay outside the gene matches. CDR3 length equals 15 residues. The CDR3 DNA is TGTGCCAGCAGCTTAGTACTAGCGGGAGAGAATGAGCAGTTCTTC. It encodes CASSLVLAGENEQFF.

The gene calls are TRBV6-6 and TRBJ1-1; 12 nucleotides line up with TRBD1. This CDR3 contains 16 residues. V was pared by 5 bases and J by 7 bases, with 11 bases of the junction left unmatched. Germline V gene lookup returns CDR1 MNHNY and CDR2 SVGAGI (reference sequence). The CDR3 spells CASSPPGQGARGEAFF. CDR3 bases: TGTGCCAGCAGTCCACCGGGACAGGGGGCGCGTGGTGAAGCTTTCTTT.

This CDR3 reads CASSQTGQGVSPLHF. CDR3 coding DNA: TGTGCCAGCAGTCAGACGGGCCAGGGGGTATCACCCCTCCACTTT. J is TRBJ1-6 and V is TRBV27, with TRBD1 matching 7 bases. The CDR3 totals 15 residues. CDR1 and CDR2 (germline): MNHEY, SMNVEV (reference sequence). V dropped 5 bases and J dropped 10; count of bases not matched to a gene: 11.